What follows is one T cell receptor beta chain and its context. Its specific antigen is unknown. Qualities for individual bases were not recorded, and no much larger clone is one base off. These data are taken from a study of blood T cell repertoires in COVID-19 (TCRdb year 2020). For the wider study: The collaborator samples originated in the United States, Italy and Spain and spanned the acute and convalescent phases of COVID-19. The prospective study material was composed of cDNA or gDNA derived from T cells, B-cell-depleted T cells, or PBMCs. The dataset comprised deeply sampled blood TCRbeta repertoires from subjects exposed to, actively infected with, or recovered from COVID-19. A freely available public database, intended as a resource for researchers studying the immune response to SARS-CoV-2, is where the repertoires were released. Samples came from the ongoing ImmuneRACE study (first 160 participants) plus 1,254 subjects from 6 global collaborators. Sample metadata almost always included a de-identified subject ID, COVID-19 status, age in years and sex. HLA class I and class II types, where available, came from metadata supplied by the sample provider rather than from assay-based typing.

Study-level results and caveats: The quantity of clinical and demographic metadata differed by source and by participant and was supplied without curation.

Collaborating institutions collected whole blood in K2EDTA tubes following their own protocols. For TCRbeta analysis, collaborators shipped samples as frozen whole blood, isolated PBMCs, or DNA extracted from either of those sample types. TCRbeta CDR3 regions were amplified from genomic DNA using the immunoSEQ Assay, a bias-controlled multiplex PCR. Concerning the study's data processing: The number of nucleated cells in each sample was estimated from the amplification of reference gene primers within the assay. Sequence reads were collapsed and filtered to measure the absolute abundance of every unique TCRbeta CDR3 rearrangement. For each sample, productive Simpson clonality was calculated as the square root of Simpson's diversity index over productive rearrangements. TCRdb carries this immuneACCESS record with in-frame sequences only. Its versions omit some clonotypes, under half of them owing to an unresolved V gene in the studies checked, with the rest unexplained. V and J calls and clone size follow that table, whereas D and trimming were derived from the DNA. Recorded for this sample are under 50,000 clones; roughly 85% of them occurred a single time. Of the sample, approximately 9.9% is held by the ten largest clones.

The CDR3 spans 12 residues, from the cysteine through the phenylalanine. Just the 36-base CDR3 DNA is kept, in frame starting at base 1. At the junction V is shortened by 7 bases and J by 4 bases, with 11 bases in between. As encoded in the germline V gene, CDR1 is SGDLS while CDR2 is YYNGEE. The rearrangement joined TRBV9 to TRBJ2-5; the D gene is perhaps TRBD1, on 5 matching bases. The receptor was derived from a human donor in a cohort sampled during active COVID-19. Sequenced input: peripheral blood. The bases read TGTGCCAGCGGCGGTCAGGGAGAGACCCAGTACTTC. It is translated as CASGGQGETQYF.